This T cell receptor (beta chain) emerged from a study of shared clonotypes between healthy human individuals (TCRdb year 2020). Study-level background: A couple of women and a few men aged 18 to 49 years were included in the cohort. Leukapheresis yielded between about 0.94 and 8.9 billion PBMCs per donor. To increase sequencing depth and limit assay-specific biases, TCR repertoire library preparation and sequencing were carried out by different laboratories using diverse techniques. Per donor, three plates each were used for CD4 naive and CD4 memory, two for CD8 naive, and one for CD8 memory. To estimate repertoire size and how much clonotypes are shared between individuals, the study performed deep sequencing of blood TCR repertoires from about five healthy adults.

This clone was seen a single time. Its antigen has not been determined. One base away there is no much larger clone; base qualities are not given. The study at large found these results: Even with the large sequencing depth, rarefaction of the sorted-subset datasets indicated that sequencing was incomplete. Pairwise subsampling led to the expectation that sequencing depth would affect the degree of clonotype sharing among donors. Sampling was restricted to blood, and TCR repertoires in tissue are likely to differ from TCR repertoires in blood. Across a few donors, around 5.4% of naive CD4, approximately 3.6% of naive CD8, approximately 2.5% of memory CD4, and 0.4% to 0.45% of memory CD8 clonotypes were shared. The genetic and exposure-history diversity represented was limited by the small number of donors. Compared with non-shared clonotypes, the clonotypes found in all four sorted-subset donors had higher generation probabilities. Naive subsets generally had larger estimated clonotype richness than memory subsets.

V is pruned by 4 bases and J by 6 bases, leaving 8 bases of the junction without a gene match. From the cysteine through the phenylalanine, the CDR3 covers 14 amino acids. Just CDR3 DNA is preserved here, 42 bases in frame from base 1. CDR1 and CDR2 are read off the germline V gene (reference sequence) as SGHKS and YYEKEE. Donors were healthy HIV-negative adults with no recently reported acute infections or vaccinations. All donors were Caucasian adults living in Nashville, Tennessee, USA. CD4+ T cells were enriched by magnetic negative selection, after which naive cells were positively selected on CD45RA and the negative fraction was taken as the memory subset. Blood was obtained by leukapheresis, after which PBMCs were separated by Ficoll-Histopaque density gradient centrifugation and cryopreserved in liquid nitrogen vapor phase. Purity and quantity of every magnetically sorted T cell population were checked by analytical flow cytometry. Each sorted fraction had its genomic DNA isolated and then quantified by UV absorbance on a Nanodrop 2000c.

TCR CDR3 regions were amplified from genomic DNA by multiplex PCR using the deep immunoSEQ assay. Extracted genomic DNA from each cell subset was distributed evenly across all wells of several immunoSEQ 96-well plates, and each plate was treated as a replicate. For sorted subsets, 150 to 250 ng of genomic DNA, equivalent to around 30,000 T cell genomes, went into each replicate PCR. Purified libraries were measured with a Qubit 3.0 fluorometer, size-checked on a Bioanalyzer 2100, and measured again with the KAPA Library Quantification kit. Each immunoSEQ 96-well plate was sequenced on its own single-read 150-cycle Illumina NextSeq 550 flow cell. On the study's bioinformatics: The immunoSEQ output contained only junctional sequences without quality scores, so filtering could not match that applied to full-length reads. To assign V/J genes and CDR3, sequences were annotated against IMGT germline references using PyIR, a Python wrapper for IgBLAST v1.9. Reads with weak V/J assignments (E-value above 1e-6), missing CDR3, stop codons, out-of-frame junctions, or ambiguous translated residues were removed. A V3J clonotype was defined by an identical inferred V gene, J gene, and CDR3 amino acid sequence. Percentage overlap between repertoires was computed as shared unique clonotypes divided by the size of the smaller repertoire. RTK rarefaction, the Chao1 estimator, and Recon v2.1 estimates of unobserved clonotypes were used to assess repertoire richness. Generation probabilities were computed with OLGA for all TCRbeta clonotypes obtained by the gDNA method from a few donors. TCRdb carries this immuneACCESS record with in-frame sequences only. Its versions omit some clonotypes, under half of them owing to an unresolved V gene in the studies checked, with the rest unexplained. The V and J calls and clone size were taken over from that table, and D and trimming were inferred from the DNA. The sample records roughly 1.4 million clones, approximately 98.5% of which are singletons. The ten biggest clones cover under 0.45% of the sample.

The sequencing sample was made of naive CD4+ T cells sorted from blood. The sample's cell subset or site label, in plain terms: CD45RA+ positively selected. The TCR was taken from a man younger than 40 in good health. The chain joins TRBV5-5 to TRBJ2-7; TRBD1 agrees with 9 junctional bases. The CDR3 protein sequence reads: CASSKPGQGGEQYF. DNA sequence: TGTGCCAGCAGCAAACCGGGACAGGGCGGCGAGCAGTACTTC.